Listed below are T cell receptor beta chains from one sample, sequenced in a study of blood T cell repertoires in COVID-19. Profiled with immunoSEQ multiplex PCR; TCRdb holds only in-frame clones, not every one. The table records over 15,000 clones, 70% to 90% of them present only once. Sequenced: peripheral blood. These receptor sequences come from a man between 65 and 85 years old in a cohort sampled during active COVID-19. Both conserved end residues are part of each CDR3. D genes are given only for firm matches. The size of a clone is reported for some rows only, either as once, few or many, or as a class for expanded clones.

TRBJ1-1 | NA | TRBV25-1 | NA | CASSEGMAAEAFF | TGTGCCAGCAGTGAAGGTATGGCAGCTGAAGCTTTCTTT
TRBJ2-5 | NA | TRBV11-3 | TRBD2 | CASSLWGGVQETQYF | TGTGCCAGCAGCTTATGGGGGGGGGTTCAAGAGACCCAGTACTTC
TRBJ1-1 | NA | TRBV7-8 | NA | CASSRLGGDTEAFF | TGTGCCAGCAGTCGATTGGGGGGGGACACTGAAGCTTTCTTT
TRBJ2-2 | NA | TRBV6-2/TRBV6-3 | NA | CASSYPDTGELFF | TGTGCCAGCAGTTACCCGGACACCGGGGAGCTGTTTTTT
TRBJ1-4 | NA | TRBV28 | NA | CASREMATNEKLFF | TGTGCCAGCAGGGAGATGGCAACTAATGAAAAACTGTTTTTT
TRBJ2-2 | once | TRBV9 | NA | CASSVGGTPNTGELFF | TGTGCCAGCAGCGTAGGCGGGACCCCGAACACCGGGGAGCTGTTTTTT
TRBJ2-1 | NA | TRBV2 | NA | CASSEFRGAYNEQFF | TGTGCCAGCAGTGAATTCAGGGGGGCCTACAATGAGCAGTTCTTC
TRBJ1-1 | once | TRBV4-3 | NA | CASSQISGQGGEAFF | TGCGCCAGCAGCCAAATTTCTGGCCAGGGCGGTGAAGCTTTCTTT
TRBJ1-5 | NA | TRBV30 | TRBD1 | CAWSDRGFQPQHF | TGTGCCTGGAGTGACAGGGGATTTCAGCCCCAGCATTTT
TRBJ2-1 | NA | TRBV27 | TRBD2 | CASRKGLAGDNEQFF | TGTGCCAGCAGAAAAGGACTAGCGGGAGACAATGAGCAGTTCTTC
TRBJ2-5 | NA | TRBV7-9 | TRBD2 | CASSLGGLALETQYF | TGTGCCAGCAGCTTAGGGGGACTAGCCTTGGAGACCCAGTACTTC
TRBJ2-3 | NA | TRBV11-3 | TRBD2 | CASSLVAGGPTDTQYF | TGTGCCAGCAGCTTAGTAGCGGGAGGCCCGACAGATACGCAGTATTTT
TRBJ2-2 | few | TRBV30 | NA | CAWSLLQVGTGELFF | TGTGCCTGGAGTCTACTACAGGTGGGGACCGGGGAGCTGTTTTTT
TRBJ1-5 | NA | TRBV7-2 | NA | CASSHESSNQPQHF | TGTGCCAGCAGCCACGAGAGTAGTAATCAGCCCCAGCATTTT
TRBJ2-3 | NA | TRBV7-8 | TRBD1 | CASSSRPGQATNTDTQYF | TGTGCCAGCAGCTCTAGGCCGGGACAGGCCACGAACACAGATACGCAGTATTTT
TRBJ2-2 | NA | TRBV5-8 | TRBD2 | CASSLGTSWAGELFF | TGTGCCAGCAGCTTGGGGACTAGCTGGGCCGGGGAGCTGTTTTTT
TRBJ2-1 | NA | TRBV20-1 | TRBD2 | CSASGGRGTNEQFF | TGCAGTGCTAGTGGCGGGAGAGGAACCAATGAGCAGTTCTTC
TRBJ2-2 | NA | TRBV7-3 | TRBD2 | CASSDSGSVSGELFF | TGTGCCAGCAGCGATAGCGGGAGCGTCTCCGGGGAGCTGTTTTTT
TRBJ2-7 | NA | TRBV27 | TRBD2 | CASSLPPSGRGSYEQYF | TGTGCCAGCAGTTTACCCCCTAGCGGGAGGGGCTCCTACGAGCAGTACTTC
TRBJ1-1 | NA | TRBV7-6 | TRBD1 | CASSLESRQGKGEAFF | TGTGCCAGCAGCTTAGAGTCGAGACAGGGGAAGGGTGAAGCTTTCTTT
TRBJ2-3 | once | TRBV27 | TRBD1 | CASPSLPGTGGTDTQYF | TGTGCCAGCCCCTCTTTACCCGGGACAGGGGGAACAGATACGCAGTATTTT
TRBJ2-7 | NA | TRBV5-6 | NA | CASSFPAGRYEQYF | TGTGCCAGCAGCTTTCCCGCAGGGCGGTACGAGCAGTACTTC
TRBJ2-1 | NA | TRBV10-3 | TRBD2 | CAISDASGTYNEQFF | TGTGCCATCAGTGACGCTAGCGGGACTTACAATGAGCAGTTCTTC
TRBJ2-2 | once | TRBV25-1 | NA | CASSDDRGGGGELFF | TGTGCCAGCAGTGACGACAGGGGAGGGGGCGGGGAGCTGTTTTTT
TRBJ2-1 | NA | TRBV4-1 | TRBD2 | CASSQDAGGFYNEQFF | TGCGCCAGCAGCCAAGATGCGGGAGGGTTTTACAATGAGCAGTTCTTC